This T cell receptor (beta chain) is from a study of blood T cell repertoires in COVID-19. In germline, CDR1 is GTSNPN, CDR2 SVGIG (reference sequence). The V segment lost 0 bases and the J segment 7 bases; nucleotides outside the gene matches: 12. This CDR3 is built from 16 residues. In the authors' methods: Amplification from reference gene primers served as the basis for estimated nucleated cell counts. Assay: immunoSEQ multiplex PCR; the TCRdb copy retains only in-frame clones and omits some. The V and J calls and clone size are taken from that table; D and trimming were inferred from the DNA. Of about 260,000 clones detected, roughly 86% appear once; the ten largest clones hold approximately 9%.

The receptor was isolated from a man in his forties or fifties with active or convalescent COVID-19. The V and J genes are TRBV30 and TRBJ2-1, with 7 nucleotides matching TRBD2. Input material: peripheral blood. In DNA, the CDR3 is TGTGCCTGGAGTGTATTGGGGGGAGGGCCGGGAAATGAGCAGTTCTTC. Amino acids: CAWSVLGGGPGNEQFF.